The clone carrying this T cell receptor beta chain was observed once. This sample is part of a study of blood T cell repertoires in COVID-19. The overall study: Spain, Italy and the United States supplied samples that represented acute and convalescent COVID-19.

The CDR3 has 15 residues. Trimming removed 4 bases from V and 11 bases from J, with 23 bases in between. Germline CDR1 reads ENHRY; CDR2 reads SYGVKD. Sequencing was performed with immunoSEQ multiplex PCR; in TCRdb, only in-frame clones are kept and a portion is missing. In the table there are tens of thousands of clones, 81% of which are singletons. The genes are TRBV10-3 and TRBJ1-1; D remains unclear. The sample consisted of peripheral blood. The receptor was derived from an elderly man with active or convalescent COVID-19. The CDR3 is CAISVMAPREVSAFF. In DNA form, the CDR3 reads TGTGCCATCAGTGTTATGGCCCCAAGGGAGGTGTCCGCTTTCTTT.